What follows are 21 T cell receptor beta chains derived from one specimen sequenced in a study of blood T cell repertoires in COVID-19. Data came from immunoSEQ multiplex PCR; TCRdb stores just in-frame clones and leaves some out. In the table there are some 70,000 clones, 75% to 90% of which are singletons. Sequences were obtained from peripheral blood. The receptors come from a man aged 60 to 75 with acute or convalescent COVID-19.

This clone has only one observation. V usage is TRBV14 and J usage is TRBJ1-6, with no clear D. Trimming left V 2 bases short and J 0 bases short, with 8 bases between. The CDR3 is 16 amino acids. Germline V gene sequence: CDR1 SGHDN, CDR2 FVKESK. The chain's CDR3 is CASSQRESSYNSPLHF. CDR3 DNA: TGTGCCAGCAGCCAAAGGGAGAGCTCCTATAATTCACCCCTCCACTTT. The full variable domain, its missing parts supplied by reference TRBV14 and TRBJ1-6, is EAGVTQFPSHSVIEKGQTVTLRCDPISGHDNLYWYRRVMGKEIKFLLHFVKESKQDESGMPNNRFLAERTGGTYSTLKVQPAELEDSGVYFCASSQRESSYNSPLHFGNGTRLTVT.

J is TRBJ2-1 and V is TRBV30; possible D gene TRBD2, 5 bases. From germline, CDR1 is GTSNPN and CDR2 SVGIG (reference sequence). The CDR3 consists of 11 residues. The V and J ends lost 1 base and 8 bases respectively, with 6 bases between them. CDR3: CAWSAGDEQFF. CDR3 nucleotides: TGTGCCTGGAGTGCCGGGGATGAGCAGTTCTTC.

The V call is TRBV7-6, the J call TRBJ1-2; possible D gene TRBD1, 5 bases. The CDR3 length is 13 residues. V was cut by 0 bases and J by 5 bases, with 7 bases left in between. Germline V lookup: CDR1 SGHVS, CDR2 FNYEAQ. CDR3 loop: CASSLAQGYGYTF. The DNA for the CDR3 is TGTGCCAGCAGCTTAGCTCAGGGATATGGCTACACCTTC.

About this clone: The sample has other DNA sequences that encode this CDR3 too. The chain uses TRBV5-1 and TRBJ2-1, with 15 bases fitting TRBD2. Germline V gene sequence: CDR1 SGHRS, CDR2 YFSETQ. The CDR3 has 16 amino acids. Trimming took 4 bases from V and 4 from J; bases not matched to a gene: 3. This chain's CDR3 is CASSTGLAGGYNEQFF. CDR3 in DNA: TGCGCCAGCAGCACGGGACTAGCGGGGGGATACAATGAGCAGTTCTTC.

V is TRBV7-6 and J is TRBJ2-3; possible D gene TRBD1, 5 bases. Trimming removed 5 bases from V and 4 bases from J, with 19 bases in between. Germline V gives CDR1 SGHVS, CDR2 FNYEAQ. The CDR3 contains 16 residues. DNA for the CDR3: TGTGCCAGCAGCATCGGACATAGCCCTAGGGCAGATACGCAGTATTTT. Protein sequence: CASSIGHSPRADTQYF. Full variable domain (remainder filled in from reference TRBV7-6 and TRBJ2-3): GAGVSQSPRYKVTKRGQDVALRCDPISGHVSLYWYRQALGQGPEFLTYFNYEAQQDKSGLPNDRFSAERPEGSISTLTIQRTEQRDSAMYRCASSIGHSPRADTQYFGPGTRLTVL.

This clone is a singleton in its sample. V usage is TRBV4-1 and J usage is TRBJ1-6; D unresolved. This CDR3 has 18 amino acids. V lost 0 bases, J lost 0 bases, and 12 bases lay in between. Germline V gives CDR1 MGHRA, CDR2 YSYEKL. DNA of the CDR3: TGCGCCAGCAGCCAAGAAGGCCTGGAGGGCTCCTATAATTCACCCCTCCACTTT. Residues: CASSQEGLEGSYNSPLHF.

V is TRBV5-1 and J is TRBJ1-4; 9 bases align to TRBD1. Germline lookup yields CDR1 SGHRS and CDR2 YFSETQ. The V gene end was trimmed by 0 bases and the J gene end by 0 bases; junction bases not matched to a gene: 0. This CDR3 comprises 16 residues. The CDR3 DNA reads as TGCGCCAGCAGCTTGGGGACAGGGGCAACTAATGAAAAACTGTTTTTT. Amino acid sequence: CASSLGTGATNEKLFF.

The chain joins TRBV18 to TRBJ2-5; no firm D call. CDR1 is KGHSH, CDR2 LQKENI, per germline. Trimming took 6 bases from V and 0 from J, leaving 5 bases between them. This CDR3 comprises 12 residues. The DNA for the CDR3 is TGTGCCAGCTCCCCTAACCAAGAGACCCAGTACTTC. It is translated as CASSPNQETQYF.

The rearrangement joins TRBV6-2 or TRBV6-3 to TRBJ2-5, with 8 bases identical to TRBD2. The germline CDR1 and CDR2 sequences are MNHEY and SVGEGT. Trimming took 3 bases from V and 4 from J; bases not matched to a gene: 10. The CDR3 has 16 residues. Written as DNA, the CDR3 is TGTGCCAGCAGTTATAGTTCTGGGACTAGTGGAGAGACCCAGTACTTC. This gives the protein CASSYSSGTSGETQYF.

The V call is TRBV5-6, the J call TRBJ2-1, with 12 bases aligning to TRBD2. Germline assignment: CDR1 SGHDT and CDR2 YYEEEE. The CDR3 has 16 residues. V shed 3 bases and J 7 bases; nucleotides not matched to a gene: 8. CDR3 bases: TGTGCCAGCAGCTATCCTAGCGGGGGGGCCCTTAATGAGCAGTTCTTC. Protein sequence: CASSYPSGGALNEQFF.

This clone was detected once. The genes are TRBV20-1 and TRBJ1-2; no clear D. Trimming cost V 3 bases and J 5 bases, with 7 bases left between them. This CDR3 contains 11 residues. The V gene's germline CDR1 is DFQATT and CDR2 SNEGSKA (reference sequence). The DNA of the CDR3 is TGCAGTGCTAGCGTCAGATATGGCTACACCTTC. Encoded protein: CSASVRYGYTF.

The chain joins TRBV6-5 to TRBJ1-1, with D hard to call. Per the germline V gene, CDR1 is MNHEY and CDR2 is SVGAGI. The CDR3 runs to 14 residues. The V gene lost 8 bases and the J gene lost 0 bases, with 13 bases spanning the gap. The CDR3 spells CASAGRHLNTEAFF. The CDR3 DNA follows: TGTGCCAGCGCGGGCAGACATTTGAACACTGAAGCTTTCTTT.

J is TRBJ2-5 and V is TRBV7-6, with a tentative D call TRBD1 (5 bases). The CDR3 is 14 amino acids. Germline CDR1 and CDR2: SGHVS and FNYEAQ. Trimming cost V 2 bases and J 5 bases, with 12 bases left between them. The CDR3 here is CASSLNLGAETQYF. The CDR3 DNA sequence: TGTGCCAGCAGCTTAAATCTTGGGGCGGAGACCCAGTACTTC.

The chain employs TRBV5-6 and TRBJ1-2; tentative D call: TRBD1 (5 bases). Trimming removed 0 bases from V and 4 bases from J, with 13 bases in between. This CDR3 has 15 amino acids. Germline lookup yields CDR1 SGHDT and CDR2 YYEEEE. CDR3: CASSLGRTLLYGYTF. The CDR3 DNA reads as TGTGCCAGCAGCTTGGGTCGGACACTTCTCTATGGCTACACCTTC.

The chain couples TRBV28 to TRBJ2-3, with 9 bases that match TRBD1. Germline values: CDR1 MDHEN, CDR2 SYDVKM. The V gene end was trimmed by 4 bases and the J gene end by 3 bases; junction bases not matched to a gene: 5. CDR3 length: 15 amino acids. The CDR3 loop reads CASSYGTGLTDTQYF. DNA for the CDR3: TGTGCCAGCAGTTATGGGACAGGGTTAACAGATACGCAGTATTTT.

This sequence joins TRBV7-9 and TRBJ2-6, with 8 bases that match TRBD1. The CDR3 extends over 18 amino acids. Germline CDR1 reads SEHNR; CDR2 reads FQNEAQ (reference sequence). V lost 2 bases, J lost 0 bases, and 6 bases stayed unmatched. CDR3 amino acids: CASSLSGRGLSGANVLTF. As DNA, the CDR3 is TGTGCCAGCAGCTTATCGGGCAGGGGGCTCTCTGGGGCCAACGTCCTGACTTTC. Complete variable domain (other parts from reference TRBV7-9 and TRBJ2-6): DTGVSQNPRHKITKRGQNVTFRCDPISEHNRLYWYRQTLGQGPEFLTYFQNEAQLEKSRLLSDRFSAERPKGSFSTLEIQRTEQGDSAMYLCASSLSGRGLSGANVLTFGAGSRLTVL.

This clone showed up just once. This rearrangement joins TRBV29-1 to TRBJ2-7, with 7 nucleotides matching TRBD2. The CDR3 consists of 12 residues. V dropped 4 bases and J dropped 5; count of bases not matched to a gene: 5. From germline, CDR1 is SQVTM and CDR2 ANQGSEA. CDR3 in DNA: TGCAGCGTTGGGACTAGATCAAACGAGCAGTACTTC. It yields the protein CSVGTRSNEQYF.

This rearrangement joins TRBV6-1 to TRBJ2-3; 7 nucleotides align to TRBD1. There are 15 residues in the CDR3. The germline V gene encodes CDR1 MNHNS and CDR2 SASEGT. The ends lost 1 base at V and 1 base at J; junction bases unmatched: 2. Written as DNA, the CDR3 is TGTGCCAGCAGTGAAGGTACAGGGGGCACAGATACGCAGTATTTT. Amino acid sequence: CASSEGTGGTDTQYF.

This chain connects TRBV5-5 to TRBJ2-2, with 14 bases lining up with TRBD2. Germline V gives CDR1 SGHKS, CDR2 YYEKEE (reference sequence). This CDR3 is 16 amino acids long. The ends lost 0 bases at V and 6 bases at J; junction bases unmatched: 1. CDR3 nucleotides: TGTGCCAGCAGCTTGGGACTAGCGGGAGGGGCCGGGGAGCTGTTTTTT. It encodes CASSLGLAGGAGELFF.

The V gene is TRBV9, the J gene TRBJ2-2; D possibly corresponds to TRBD1 (5 bases). CDR3 length: 14 amino acids. Deletions cut 0 bases from V and 4 bases from J, with 7 bases between. Looked up from germline, CDR1 is SGDLS and CDR2 is YYNGEE. CDR3 nucleotide sequence: TGTGCCAGCAGCGTAGATAGGGGCACCGGGGAGCTGTTTTTT. Protein sequence: CASSVDRGTGELFF.

The chain joins TRBV7-8 to TRBJ1-1; unclear D gene. V was clipped by 3 bases and J by 0 bases, with 8 bases between them. Germline CDR1 reads SGHVS; CDR2 reads FQNEAQ. CDR3 length: 14 residues. CDR3: CASSFRSLNTEAFF. The CDR3 nucleotides are TGTGCCAGCAGCTTCAGATCCCTGAACACTGAAGCTTTCTTT.